The T cell receptor beta chain described here comes from a study of cytomegalovirus exposure and HLA in healthy donors. As for the study in general: The 90 to 150 validation repertoires used a platform that matched the one used for the roughly 650 first-cohort repertoires, as a later analysis reported.

Broader study findings: The TCR clusters that emerged in the first cohort tended, a later analysis found, to co-occur in the roughly 130 validation repertoires. The study labeled under 200 TCR beta chains cytomegalovirus-associated. Among TCR sequences, most were rare, though some public TCRs appeared in many donors.

The CDR3 consists of 15 residues. Trimming left V 6 bases short and J 5 bases short, with 18 bases between. Looked up from germline, CDR1 is SNHLY and CDR2 is FYNNEI. Remarks on this clone: Its antigen is undetermined.

Clones were sequenced by immunoSEQ multiplex PCR, and TCRdb holds only the in-frame ones, with some missing. Among about 170,000 clones listed, about 96% were seen once. The sample consisted of PBMCs. The chain uses TRBV2 and TRBJ2-3; possible D gene TRBD2, 6 bases. The sequence was collected from a woman under 30 in good health and CMV-seronegative. The CDR3 spells CASRGLGSGVDTQYF. The CDR3 nucleotides are TGTGCCAGCAGGGGACTGGGCTCGGGGGTAGATACGCAGTATTTT.